Described below is a single TCR beta chain sequence and its context. The data were produced by immunoSEQ multiplex PCR, yet TCRdb's version contains in-frame clones alone and is incomplete. This sample carries 200,000 to 300,000 clones, about nine tenths of them seen once, and the ten largest clones take 4%. The record originates from a study of blood T cell repertoires in COVID-19. Germline V gene data show CDR1 as LNHDA and CDR2 as SQIVND (reference sequence). V was shortened by 3 bases and J by 2 bases, with 17 bases between the two germline ends. The CDR3 is 16 residues long. This rearrangement joins TRBV19 to TRBJ2-7, with D possibly being TRBD1 (5 bases). This receptor was taken from a man in his sixties who had recovered from COVID-19. The sample consisted of peripheral blood. The CDR3, as DNA: TGTGCCAGTAGTATGCGACAGCCACATAAGACCTACGAGCAGTACTTC. It specifies CASSMRQPHKTYEQYF.